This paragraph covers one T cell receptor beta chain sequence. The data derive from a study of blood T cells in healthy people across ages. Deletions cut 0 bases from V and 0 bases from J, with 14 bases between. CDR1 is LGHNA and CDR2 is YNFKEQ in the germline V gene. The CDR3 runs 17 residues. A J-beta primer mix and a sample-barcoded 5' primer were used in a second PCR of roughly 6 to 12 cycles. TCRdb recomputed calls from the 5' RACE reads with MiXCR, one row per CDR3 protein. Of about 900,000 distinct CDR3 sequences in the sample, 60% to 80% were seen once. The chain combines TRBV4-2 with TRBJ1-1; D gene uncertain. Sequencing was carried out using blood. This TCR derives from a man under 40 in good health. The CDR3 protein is CASSQDDLRYMNTEAFF. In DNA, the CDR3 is TGTGCCAGCAGCCAAGACGATTTAAGATACATGAACACTGAAGCTTTCTTT.